These 17 T cell receptor beta chains originate from one sample sequenced in a study of blood T cell repertoires in COVID-19. The table came from immunoSEQ multiplex PCR; TCRdb's copy has only in-frame clones and leaves some out. The repertoire holds 250,000 to 300,000 clones, with 89% as singletons. The specimen sequenced was peripheral blood. These receptors originate from a man aged 50-59 years with acute or convalescent COVID-19.

This sequence joins TRBV29-1 and TRBJ1-2, with D unresolved. The CDR3 loop spans 12 amino acids. Germline values: CDR1 SQVTM, CDR2 ANQGSEA. Trimming left V 2 bases short and J 8 bases short, with 12 bases between. CDR3 region: CSVERAPGGYTF. CDR3 in DNA: TGCAGCGTTGAACGGGCCCCGGGAGGCTACACCTTC.

A single count supports this clone. This chain connects TRBV15 to TRBJ2-7; possible D gene TRBD1, 5 bases. Germline V lookup: CDR1 LNHNV, CDR2 YYDKDF (reference sequence). The CDR3 runs 15 residues. Trimming took 1 base from V and 7 from J, leaving 17 bases between them. Here the CDR3 reads CATSRVGRELWEQYF. CDR3 bases: TGTGCCACCAGCAGAGTGGGCAGGGAACTCTGGGAGCAGTACTTC.

The chain uses TRBV11-1 and TRBJ1-2; D call uncertain. This CDR3 has 15 amino acids. Between the trimmed V and J ends, which lost 3 bases and 5 bases, there was a span of 16 bases. Germline CDR1 SGHAT, CDR2 FQDESV (reference sequence). This chain's CDR3 is CASSLSESRLYGYTF. CDR3 coding DNA: TGTGCCAGCAGCTTGTCGGAGAGCCGGCTTTATGGCTACACCTTC.

The rearrangement uses TRBV19 and TRBJ2-2; TRBD2 is a possible D gene (6 bases). Trimming pared 5 bases from V and 7 bases from J, leaving 11 bases between. This CDR3 has 13 amino acids. Germline V gives CDR1 LNHDA, CDR2 SQIVND (reference sequence). The CDR3 sequence: CASSGPGGGELFF. The CDR3 region has the DNA TGTGCCAGTAGTGGCCCCGGGGGCGGGGAGCTGTTTTTT.

This chain connects TRBV24-1 to TRBJ2-1; 9 nucleotides align to TRBD1. The V gene's germline CDR1 is KGHDR and CDR2 SFDVKD. This CDR3 is 15 amino acids long. With V trimmed by 3 bases and J by 5 bases, 4 bases remained unmatched. CDR3 bases: TGTGCCACCAGTGATCCCCGGACAGGGGACAATGAGCAGTTCTTC. It codes for CATSDPRTGDNEQFF.

The table lists this clone with a count of one. The rearrangement uses TRBV7-3 and TRBJ1-6; D gene ambiguous. CDR3 size: 13 residues. V lost 5 bases, J lost 7 bases, and 9 bases lay in between. Per the germline V gene, CDR1 is SGHTA and CDR2 is FQGTGA. CDR3 nucleotide sequence: TGTGCCAGCAGCCCGGGATCCAATTCACCCCTCCACTTT. It yields the protein CASSPGSNSPLHF. Supplemented by reference TRBV7-3 and TRBJ1-6, the full variable domain reads GAGVSQTPSNKVTEKGKYVELRCDPISGHTALYWYRQSLGQGPEFLIYFQGTGAADDSGLPNDRFFAVRPEGSVSTLKIQRTERGDSAVYLCASSPGSNSPLHFGNGTRLTVT.

This clone has a handful of counts. The V and J genes are TRBV7-8 and TRBJ1-5; D perhaps matches TRBD1 (6 bases). V was trimmed by 5 bases and J by 0 bases, leaving 14 bases between them. In germline, CDR1 is SGHVS, CDR2 FQNEAQ. The CDR3 has 16 amino acids. CDR3 protein: CASSLTYRDSNQPQHF. As DNA, the CDR3 is TGTGCCAGCAGCCTTACATACAGGGATAGCAATCAGCCCCAGCATTTT.

This chain links TRBV6-5 with TRBJ2-5; TRBD1 agrees at 7 bases. CDR3 length: 13 amino acids. Germline V gives CDR1 MNHEY, CDR2 SVGAGI. The trim removed 6 bases at V and 5 bases at J, leaving 6 bases unmatched. In nucleotides, the CDR3 is TGTGCCAGCAGAAAGGGGGCGGATGAGACCCAGTACTTC. It translates to CASRKGADETQYF.

The chain has TRBV20-1 and TRBJ1-4; D might be TRBD1 (5 bases). The V end lost 6 bases, the J end lost 8 bases, and 16 bases lay between the germline ends. In germline, CDR1 is DFQATT, CDR2 SNEGSKA (reference sequence). The CDR3 extends over 13 amino acids. The CDR3 protein is CSASTGVDEKLFF. The CDR3 DNA reads as TGCAGTGCCAGTACAGGAGTTGACGAAAAACTGTTTTTT.

The chain uses TRBV11-2 and TRBJ1-4, with TRBD1 matching over 7 bases. The V gene's germline CDR1 is SGHAT and CDR2 FQNNGV. The CDR3 length is 16 residues. Unmatched junction bases numbered 9, after V lost 1 base and J lost 7 bases. CDR3 DNA: TGTGCCAGCAGCTTAGGGGACAGCCCCTGGCTTGAAAAACTGTTTTTT. It is translated as CASSLGDSPWLEKLFF.

The chain is built from TRBV19 and TRBJ2-3; D not certain. Trimming took off 3 bases at V and 2 bases at J, with 6 bases between the two ends. Germline V gene lookup returns CDR1 LNHDA and CDR2 SQIVND (reference sequence). This CDR3 comprises 13 residues. The DNA of the CDR3 is TGTGCCAGTAGTATCCCCTCCACAGATACGCAGTATTTT. Translated, it gives CASSIPSTDTQYF.

V gene TRBV7-2 combines with J gene TRBJ2-5, with 12 bases matching TRBD2. In germline, CDR1 is SGHTA, CDR2 FQGNSA. This CDR3 is 20 amino acids long. Unmatched junction bases numbered 11, after V lost 0 bases and J lost 0 bases. Written as DNA, the CDR3 is TGTGCCAGCAGCTTAGCGTGGCTAGCGGGGGGGCTGAGGGACCAAGAGACCCAGTACTTC. Translation gives CASSLAWLAGGLRDQETQYF.

The chain combines TRBV18 with TRBJ1-1; D gene ambiguous. The CDR3 extends over 14 amino acids. From germline, CDR1 is KGHSH and CDR2 LQKENI. Trimming shortened V by 6 bases and J by 0 bases, and 11 bases separated the two germline ends. This chain's CDR3 is CASSAARLNTEAFF. CDR3 in DNA: TGTGCCAGCTCCGCGGCACGGTTGAACACTGAAGCTTTCTTT.

The chain has TRBV12-3 or TRBV12-4 and TRBJ1-1; no clear D gene. This CDR3 region has 13 residues. Trimming pared 1 base from V and 5 bases from J, leaving 8 bases between. The CDR3 nucleotides read TGTGCCAGCAGTTTAGGGTCGGGTACTGAAGCTTTCTTT. It is translated as CASSLGSGTEAFF.

This clone was counted a single time. This chain uses TRBV11-3 with TRBJ2-5, with D uncertain. This CDR3 contains 12 residues. V shed 5 bases and J shed 5 bases, with 9 bases lying between them. Germline CDR1 and CDR2: SGHNT and YENEEA. CDR3 coding DNA: TGTGCCAGCAGCGAACACCCGGAGACCCAGTACTTC. It specifies CASSEHPETQYF. The variable domain in full, completed from reference TRBV11-3 and TRBJ2-5, reads EAGVVQSPRYKIIEKKQPVAFWCNPISGHNTLYWYLQNLGQGPELLIRYENEEAVDDSQLPKDRFSAERLKGVDSTLKIQPAELGDSAVYLCASSEHPETQYFGPGTRLLVL.

The chain combines TRBV7-2 with TRBJ1-4; no firm D call. The CDR3 has 15 amino acids. CDR1 is SGHTA and CDR2 is FQGNSA in the germline V gene. V lost 7 bases, J lost 3 bases, and 15 bases lay in between. The CDR3 loop is CASNPTGNPNEKLFF. The CDR3 nucleotides are TGTGCCAGCAACCCTACGGGGAACCCTAATGAAAAACTGTTTTTT.

The chain joins TRBV5-4 to TRBJ2-2; TRBD2 matches 8 bases. The length of the CDR3 is 16 residues. Germline V gives CDR1 SGHNT, CDR2 YYREEE (reference sequence). The ends lost 5 bases at V and 7 bases at J; junction bases unmatched: 13. The CDR3 coding sequence is TGTGCCAGCAGATCCTCCAGCGGGGGCCTGGGCGGGGAGCTGTTTTTT. It is translated as CASRSSSGGLGGELFF.